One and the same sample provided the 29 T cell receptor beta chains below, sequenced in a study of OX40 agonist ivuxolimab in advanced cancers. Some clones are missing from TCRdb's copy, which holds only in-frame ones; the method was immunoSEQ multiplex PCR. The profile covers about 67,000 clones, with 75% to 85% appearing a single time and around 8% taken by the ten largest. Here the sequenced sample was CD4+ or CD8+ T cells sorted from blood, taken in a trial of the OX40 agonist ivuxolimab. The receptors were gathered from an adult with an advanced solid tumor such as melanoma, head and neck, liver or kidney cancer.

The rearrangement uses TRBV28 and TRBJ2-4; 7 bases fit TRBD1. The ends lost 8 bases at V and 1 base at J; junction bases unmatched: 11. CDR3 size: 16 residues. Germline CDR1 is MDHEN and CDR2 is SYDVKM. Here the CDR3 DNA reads TGTGCCAGCGGCAGACCGGGGACAGCGGCCAAAAACATTCAGTACTTC. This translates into CASGRPGTAAKNIQYF.

CDR3 nucleotide sequence: TGCAGCGTTGAATTCGGCACAGATACGCAGTATTTT. Translation: CSVEFGTDTQYF. The chain carries TRBV29-1 and TRBJ2-3; D unresolved. Trimming shortened V by 2 bases and J by 1 base, and 4 bases separated the two germline ends. The CDR3 is 12 amino acids. Germline values: CDR1 SQVTM, CDR2 ANQGSEA.

CDR3 DNA sequence: TGTGCCTGGAACCGGGGAGCTGCCTACGAGCAGTACTTC. This translates into CAWNRGAAYEQYF. The chain joins TRBV30 to TRBJ2-7; a weak D match, TRBD2 (5 bases). Germline CDR1 is GTSNPN and CDR2 is SVGIG (reference sequence). The CDR3 has 13 residues. The V end was cut by 4 bases, the J end by 2 bases, with 12 bases between.

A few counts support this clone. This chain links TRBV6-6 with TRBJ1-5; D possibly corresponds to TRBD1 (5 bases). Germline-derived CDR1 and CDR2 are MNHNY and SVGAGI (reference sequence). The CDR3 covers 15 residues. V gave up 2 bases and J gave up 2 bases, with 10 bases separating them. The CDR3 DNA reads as TGTGCCAGCAGTTACGGAGTAGGGGGCAATCAGCCCCAGCATTTT. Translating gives CASSYGVGGNQPQHF.

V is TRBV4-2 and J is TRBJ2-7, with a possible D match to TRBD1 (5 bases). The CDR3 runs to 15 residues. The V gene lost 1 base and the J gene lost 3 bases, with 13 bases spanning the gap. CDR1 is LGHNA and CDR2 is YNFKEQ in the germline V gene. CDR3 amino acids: CASSQGRQINYEQYF. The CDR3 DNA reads TGTGCCAGCAGCCAAGGAAGACAGATAAACTACGAGCAGTACTTC.

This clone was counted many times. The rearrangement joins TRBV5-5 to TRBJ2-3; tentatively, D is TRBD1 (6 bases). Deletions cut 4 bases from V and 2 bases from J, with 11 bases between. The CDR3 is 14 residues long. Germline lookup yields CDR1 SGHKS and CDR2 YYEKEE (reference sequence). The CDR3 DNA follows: TGTGCCAGCAGCCGTCGGACAGCCACAGATACGCAGTATTTT. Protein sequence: CASSRRTATDTQYF.

The DNA of the CDR3 is TGCGCCAGCAGTGATAGGGCAGGGAAAGCTTTCTTT. Amino acids: CASSDRAGKAFF. This chain uses TRBV10-2 with TRBJ1-1; tentative D call: TRBD1 (5 bases). This CDR3 has 12 amino acids. Germline loops: CDR1 WSHSY, CDR2 SAAADI. With 3 bases removed from V and 9 bases from J, the gap between germline ends came to 11 bases.

CDR3 in amino acids: CASRSTGVGNEQFF. CDR3 coding DNA: TGTGCCAGTAGGTCGACAGGGGTGGGCAATGAGCAGTTCTTC. This sequence joins TRBV19 and TRBJ2-1; 8 bases match TRBD1. The germline V gene has CDR1 LNHDA and CDR2 SQIVND (reference sequence). V trimming: 6 bases; J trimming: 6 bases; junction bases outside the gene matches: 7. There are 14 residues in the CDR3. Based on the CDR3 plus reference TRBV19 and TRBJ2-1, the full variable domain is DGGITQSPKYLFRKEGQNVTLSCEQNLNHDAMYWYRQDPGQGLRLIYYSQIVNDFQKGDIAEGYSVSREKKESFPLTVTSAQKNPTAFYLCASRSTGVGNEQFFGPGTRLTVL.

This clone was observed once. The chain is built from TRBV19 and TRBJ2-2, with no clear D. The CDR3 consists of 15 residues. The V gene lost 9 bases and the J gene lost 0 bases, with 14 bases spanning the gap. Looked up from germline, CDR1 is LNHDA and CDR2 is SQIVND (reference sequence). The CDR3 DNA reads TGTGCCAGCAATCGGGCGCATGCGAACACCGGGGAGCTGTTTTTT. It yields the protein CASNRAHANTGELFF.

For the CDR3, the DNA is TGTGCCAGCAGCCAAGCAGGGGACGACACGCAGTATTTT. Translated: CASSQAGDDTQYF. The chain links TRBV4-2 to TRBJ2-3; a possible D gene is TRBD1 (6 bases). CDR3 length: 13 amino acids. V was pared by 1 base and J by 9 bases, with 11 bases between. Looked up from germline, CDR1 is LGHNA and CDR2 is YNFKEQ.

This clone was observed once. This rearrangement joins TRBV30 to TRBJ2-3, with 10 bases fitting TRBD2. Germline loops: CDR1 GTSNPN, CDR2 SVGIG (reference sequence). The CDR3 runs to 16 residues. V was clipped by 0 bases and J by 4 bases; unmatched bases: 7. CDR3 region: CAWSVGIAGGADTQYF. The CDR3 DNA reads TGTGCCTGGAGTGTTGGGATAGCGGGGGGCGCAGATACGCAGTATTTT.

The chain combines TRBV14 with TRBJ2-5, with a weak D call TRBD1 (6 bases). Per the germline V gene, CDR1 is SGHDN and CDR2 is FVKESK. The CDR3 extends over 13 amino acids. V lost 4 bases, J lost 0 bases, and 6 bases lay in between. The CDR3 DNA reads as TGTGCCAGCAGCCGGACAGACCAAGAGACCCAGTACTTC. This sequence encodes CASSRTDQETQYF.

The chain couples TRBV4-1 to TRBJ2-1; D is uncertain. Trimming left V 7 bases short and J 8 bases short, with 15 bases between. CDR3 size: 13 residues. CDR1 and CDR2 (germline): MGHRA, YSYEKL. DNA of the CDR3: TGCGCCAGCAAAAATGTCCGGTCCGATGAGCAGTTCTTC. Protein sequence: CASKNVRSDEQFF.

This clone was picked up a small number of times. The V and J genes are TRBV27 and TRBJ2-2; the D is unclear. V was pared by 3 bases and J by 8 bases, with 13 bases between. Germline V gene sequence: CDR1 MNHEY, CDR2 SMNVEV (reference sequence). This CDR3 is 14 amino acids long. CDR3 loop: CASSFNHAYGELFF. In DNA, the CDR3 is TGTGCCAGCAGTTTTAATCACGCTTATGGGGAGCTGTTTTTT.

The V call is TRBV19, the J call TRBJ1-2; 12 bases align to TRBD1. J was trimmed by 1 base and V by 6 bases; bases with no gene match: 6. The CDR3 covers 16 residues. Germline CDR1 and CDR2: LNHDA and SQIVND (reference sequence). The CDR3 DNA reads TGTGCCAGTAGCCGAGGGACAGGGGGCGGTAACTATGGCTACACCTTC. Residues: CASSRGTGGGNYGYTF.

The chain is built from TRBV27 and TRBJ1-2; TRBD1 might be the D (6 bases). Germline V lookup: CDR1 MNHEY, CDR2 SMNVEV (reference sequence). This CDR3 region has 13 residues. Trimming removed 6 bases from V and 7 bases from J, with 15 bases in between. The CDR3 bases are TGTGCCAGCAGCTCGACAGGACGGGGTGGCTACACCTTC. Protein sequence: CASSSTGRGGYTF.

CDR3 in amino acids: CASSRDRGTGQYF. CDR3 coding DNA: TGCGCCAGCAGCCGGGACAGGGGGACGGGTCAGTACTTC. J is TRBJ2-4 and V is TRBV4-3; 11 nucleotides align to TRBD1. CDR1 LGHNA and CDR2 YSLEER come from the germline V gene. The CDR3 has 13 amino acids. V shed 4 bases, J shed 12 bases, and the junction held 5 bases outside the gene matches.

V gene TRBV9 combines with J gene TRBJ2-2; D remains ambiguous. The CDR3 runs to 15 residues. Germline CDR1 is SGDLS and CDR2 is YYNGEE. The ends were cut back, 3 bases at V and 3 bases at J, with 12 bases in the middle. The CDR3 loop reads CASSGTDPDTGELFF. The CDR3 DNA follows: TGTGCCAGCAGCGGGACCGACCCAGACACCGGGGAGCTGTTTTTT.

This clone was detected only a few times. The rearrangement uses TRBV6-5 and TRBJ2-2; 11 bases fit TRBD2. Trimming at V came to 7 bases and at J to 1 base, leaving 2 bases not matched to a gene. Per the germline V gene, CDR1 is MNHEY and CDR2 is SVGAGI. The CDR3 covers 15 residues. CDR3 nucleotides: TGTGCCAGCATCGGACTAGCGGGGAACACCGGGGAGCTGTTTTTT. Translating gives CASIGLAGNTGELFF.

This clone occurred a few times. The CDR3 nucleotides read TGCAGCGTTGCCGGGACAGCAGGCTACGAGCAGTACTTC. Translation: CSVAGTAGYEQYF. The chain carries TRBV29-1 and TRBJ2-7, with 7 bases matching TRBD1. Germline CDR1 reads SQVTM; CDR2 reads ANQGSEA. CDR3 length equals 13 residues. V lost 4 bases and J lost 3; bases outside the gene matches: 6.

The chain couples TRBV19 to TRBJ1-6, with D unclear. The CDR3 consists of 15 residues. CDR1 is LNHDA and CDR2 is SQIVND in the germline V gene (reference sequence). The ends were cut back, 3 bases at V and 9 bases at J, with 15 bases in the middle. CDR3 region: CASSIPTAGGSPLHF. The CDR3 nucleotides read TGTGCCAGTAGTATCCCAACAGCCGGAGGTTCACCCCTCCACTTT.

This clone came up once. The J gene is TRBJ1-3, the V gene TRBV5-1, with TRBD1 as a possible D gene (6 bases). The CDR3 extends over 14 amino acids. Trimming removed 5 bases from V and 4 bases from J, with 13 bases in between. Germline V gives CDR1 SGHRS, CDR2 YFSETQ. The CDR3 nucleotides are TGCGCCAGCAGTTCAGCGGGACAAGGAAACACCATATATTTT. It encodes CASSSAGQGNTIYF.

CDR3 amino acids: CASSLLDRAIQPQHF. CDR3 sequence (DNA): TGTGCCAGCAGTTTACTGGACAGGGCTATTCAGCCCCAGCATTTT. This chain joins TRBV28 and TRBJ1-5, with 8 bases fitting TRBD1. J gave up 6 bases and V 2 bases, and 6 bases lay outside the gene matches. The CDR3 runs to 15 residues. CDR1 is MDHEN, CDR2 SYDVKM, per germline.

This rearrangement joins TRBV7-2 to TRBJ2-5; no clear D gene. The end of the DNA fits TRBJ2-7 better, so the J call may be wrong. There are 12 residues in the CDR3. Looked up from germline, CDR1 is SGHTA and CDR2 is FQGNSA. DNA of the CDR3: TGTGCCAGCAGCCTCAGCTCCTACGAGCAGTACTTC. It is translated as CASSLSSYEQYF.

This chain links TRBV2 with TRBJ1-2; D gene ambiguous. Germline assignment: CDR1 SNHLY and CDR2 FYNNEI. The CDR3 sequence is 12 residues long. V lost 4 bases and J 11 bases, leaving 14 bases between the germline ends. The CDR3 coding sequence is TGTGCCAGCAGTGTCCCGCCCGGTGGGTACACCTTC. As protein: CASSVPPGGYTF.

CDR3 in DNA: TGTGCCAGCAGCGCGGGACTAGCGCCTCAAGAGACCCAGTACTTC. This sequence encodes CASSAGLAPQETQYF. The chain recombines TRBV7-7 with TRBJ2-5; TRBD2 matches at 10 bases. This CDR3 is built from 15 residues. After removal of 5 bases from V and 2 bases from J, the junction contained 5 bases not matched to a gene. Germline assignment: CDR1 SSHAT and CDR2 FNYEAQ (reference sequence).

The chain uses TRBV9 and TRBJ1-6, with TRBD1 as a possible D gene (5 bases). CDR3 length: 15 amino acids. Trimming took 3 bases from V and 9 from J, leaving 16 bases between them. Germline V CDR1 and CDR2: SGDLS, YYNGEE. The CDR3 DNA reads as TGTGCCAGCAGCGGGCGGTCTGGGGCGGGTTCACCCCTCCACTTT. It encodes CASSGRSGAGSPLHF. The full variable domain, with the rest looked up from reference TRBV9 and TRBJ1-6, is DSGVTQTPKHLITATGQRVTLRCSPRSGDLSVYWYQQSLDQGLQFLIQYYNGEERAKGNILERFSAQQFPDLHSELNLSSLELGDSALYFCASSGRSGAGSPLHFGNGTRLTVT.

For the CDR3, the DNA is TGTGCCAGCAGTGTGACGCGCACAGATACGCAGTATTTT. Translated: CASSVTRTDTQYF. The chain employs TRBV2 and TRBJ2-3; D unresolved. This CDR3 has 13 residues. Trimming cost V 4 bases and J 1 base, with 6 bases left between them. CDR1 is SNHLY, CDR2 FYNNEI, per germline.

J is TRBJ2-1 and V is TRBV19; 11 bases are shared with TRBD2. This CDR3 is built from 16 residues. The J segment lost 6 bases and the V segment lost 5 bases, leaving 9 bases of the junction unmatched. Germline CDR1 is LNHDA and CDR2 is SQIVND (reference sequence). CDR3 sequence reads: CASSSRLAGSSNEQFF. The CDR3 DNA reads TGTGCCAGTAGTTCCCGACTAGCGGGAAGCAGCAATGAGCAGTTCTTC.